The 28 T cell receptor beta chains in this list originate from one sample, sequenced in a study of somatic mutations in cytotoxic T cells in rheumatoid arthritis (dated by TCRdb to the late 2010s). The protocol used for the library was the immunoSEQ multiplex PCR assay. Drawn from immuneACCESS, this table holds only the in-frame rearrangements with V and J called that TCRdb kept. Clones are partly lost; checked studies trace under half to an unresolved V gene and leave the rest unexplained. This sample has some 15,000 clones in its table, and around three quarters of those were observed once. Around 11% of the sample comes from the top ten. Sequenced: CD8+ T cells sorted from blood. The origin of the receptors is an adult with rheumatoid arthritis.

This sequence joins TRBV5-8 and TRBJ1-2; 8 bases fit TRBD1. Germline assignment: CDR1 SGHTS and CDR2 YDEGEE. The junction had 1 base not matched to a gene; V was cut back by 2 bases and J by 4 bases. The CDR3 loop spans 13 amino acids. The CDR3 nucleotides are TGTGCCAGCAGCTTCGACAGGGGCTATGGCTACACCTTC. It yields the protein CASSFDRGYGYTF. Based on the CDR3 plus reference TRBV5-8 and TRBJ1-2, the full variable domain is EAGVTQSPTHLIKTRGQQATLRCSPISGHTSVYWYQQALGLGLQFLLWYDEGEERNRGNFPPRFSGRQFPNYSSELNVNALELEDSALYLCASSFDRGYGYTFGSGTRLTVV.

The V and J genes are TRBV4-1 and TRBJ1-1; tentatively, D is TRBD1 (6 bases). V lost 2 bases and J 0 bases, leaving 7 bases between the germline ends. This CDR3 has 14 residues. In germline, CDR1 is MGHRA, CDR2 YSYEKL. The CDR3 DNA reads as TGCGCCAGCAGCCAAACAGGGTTGAACACTGAAGCTTTCTTT. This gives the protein CASSQTGLNTEAFF.

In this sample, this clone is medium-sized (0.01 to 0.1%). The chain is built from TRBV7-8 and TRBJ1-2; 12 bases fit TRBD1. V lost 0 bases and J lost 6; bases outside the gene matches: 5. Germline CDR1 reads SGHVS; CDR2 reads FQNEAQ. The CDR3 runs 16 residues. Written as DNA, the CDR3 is TGTGCCAGCAGCTTAGCTTCCGGGACAGGGGGCAATGGCTACACCTTC. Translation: CASSLASGTGGNGYTF.

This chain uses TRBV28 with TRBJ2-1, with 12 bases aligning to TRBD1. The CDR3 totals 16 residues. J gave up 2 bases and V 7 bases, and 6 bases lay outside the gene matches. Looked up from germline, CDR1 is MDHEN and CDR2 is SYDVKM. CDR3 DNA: TGTGCCAGCACGATGGGACAGGGGGCCGCCTACAATGAGCAGTTCTTC. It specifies CASTMGQGAAYNEQFF.

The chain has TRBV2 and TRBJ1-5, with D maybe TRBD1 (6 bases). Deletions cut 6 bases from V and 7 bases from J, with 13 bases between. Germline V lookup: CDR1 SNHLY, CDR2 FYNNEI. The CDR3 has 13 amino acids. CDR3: CASRGQGSQPQHF. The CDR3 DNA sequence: TGTGCCAGCAGAGGCCAGGGGAGCCAGCCCCAGCATTTT.

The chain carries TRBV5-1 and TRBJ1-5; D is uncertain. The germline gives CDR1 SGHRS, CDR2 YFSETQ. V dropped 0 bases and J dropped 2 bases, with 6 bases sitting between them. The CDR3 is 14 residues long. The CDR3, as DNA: TGCGCCAGCAGCTTGGGCGGAGGCAATCAGCCCCAGCATTTT. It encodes CASSLGGGNQPQHF.

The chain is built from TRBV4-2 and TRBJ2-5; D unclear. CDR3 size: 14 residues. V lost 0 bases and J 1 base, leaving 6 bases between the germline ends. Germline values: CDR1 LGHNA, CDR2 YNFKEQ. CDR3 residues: CASSQDRSQETQYF. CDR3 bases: TGTGCCAGCAGCCAAGACAGGTCCCAAGAGACCCAGTACTTC.

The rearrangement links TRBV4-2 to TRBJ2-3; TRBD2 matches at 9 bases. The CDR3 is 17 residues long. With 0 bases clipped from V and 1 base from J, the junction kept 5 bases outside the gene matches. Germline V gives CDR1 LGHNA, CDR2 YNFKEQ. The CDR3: CASSQDSGGTGTDTQYF. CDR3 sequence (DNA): TGTGCCAGCAGCCAAGACAGCGGGGGGACAGGCACAGATACGCAGTATTTT.

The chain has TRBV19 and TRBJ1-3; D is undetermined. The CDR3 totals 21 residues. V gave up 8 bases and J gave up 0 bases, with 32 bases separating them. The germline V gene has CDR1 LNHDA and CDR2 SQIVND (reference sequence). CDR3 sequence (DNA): TGTGCCAGTCTAGCCGGGTACTCGGACGGCGCAAAACAGCTCTCTGGAAACACCATATATTTT. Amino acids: CASLAGYSDGAKQLSGNTIYF.

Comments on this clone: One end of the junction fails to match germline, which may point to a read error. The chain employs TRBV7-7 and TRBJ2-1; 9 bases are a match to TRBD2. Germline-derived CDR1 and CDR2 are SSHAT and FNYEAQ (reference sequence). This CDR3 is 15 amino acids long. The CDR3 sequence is CASSPGSRGGPEQFF. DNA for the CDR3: TGTGCTAGCAGCCCAGGGTCGCGGGGGGGCCCTGAGCAGTTCTTC. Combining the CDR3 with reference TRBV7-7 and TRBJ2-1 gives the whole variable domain GAGVSQSPRYKVTKRGQDVTLRCDPISSHATLYWYQQALGQGPEFLTYFNYEAQPDKSGLPSDRFSAERPEGSISTLTIQRTEQRDSAMYRCASSPGSRGGPEQFFGPGTRLTVL.

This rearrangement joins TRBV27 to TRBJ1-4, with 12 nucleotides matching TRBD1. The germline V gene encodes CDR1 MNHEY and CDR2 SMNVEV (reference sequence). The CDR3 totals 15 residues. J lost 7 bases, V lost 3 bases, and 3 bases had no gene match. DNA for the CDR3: TGTGCCAGCAGTTTGGGACAGGGGGCAAGTGAAAAACTGTTTTTT. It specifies CASSLGQGASEKLFF. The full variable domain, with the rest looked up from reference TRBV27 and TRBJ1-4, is EAQVTQNPRYLITVTGKKLTVTCSQNMNHEYMSWYRQDPGLGLRQIYYSMNVEVTDKGDVPEGYKVSRKEKRNFPLILESPSPNQTSLYFCASSLGQGASEKLFFGSGTQLSVL.

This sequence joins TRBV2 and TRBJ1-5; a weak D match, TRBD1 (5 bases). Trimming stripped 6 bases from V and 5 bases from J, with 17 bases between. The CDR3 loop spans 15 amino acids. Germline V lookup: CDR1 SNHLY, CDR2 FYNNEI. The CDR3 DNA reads TGTGCCAGCAGCCCGGGGCAGGGCGGGGATCAGCCCCAGCATTTT. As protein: CASSPGQGGDQPQHF.

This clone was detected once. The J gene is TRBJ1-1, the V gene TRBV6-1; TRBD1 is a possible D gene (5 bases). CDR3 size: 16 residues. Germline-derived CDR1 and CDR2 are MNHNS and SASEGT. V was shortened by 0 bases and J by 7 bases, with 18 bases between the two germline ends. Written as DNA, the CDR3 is TGTGCCAGCAGTGAAGCGCAGGGCAGGGTATTGGGTGAAGCTTTCTTT. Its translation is CASSEAQGRVLGEAFF.

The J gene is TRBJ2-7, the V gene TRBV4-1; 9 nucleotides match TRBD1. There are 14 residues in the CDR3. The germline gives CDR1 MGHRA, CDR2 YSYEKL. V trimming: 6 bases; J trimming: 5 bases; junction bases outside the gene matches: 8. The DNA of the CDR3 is TGCGCCAGCAGTCGGGGGACAGGGAAAGACGAGCAGTACGTC. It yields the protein CASSRGTGKDEQYV.

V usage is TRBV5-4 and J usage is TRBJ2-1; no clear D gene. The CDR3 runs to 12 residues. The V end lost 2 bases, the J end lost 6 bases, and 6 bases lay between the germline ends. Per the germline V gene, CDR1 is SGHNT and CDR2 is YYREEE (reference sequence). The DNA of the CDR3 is TGTGCCAGCAGCTTTTCGTCCAATGAGCAGTTCTTC. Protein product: CASSFSSNEQFF. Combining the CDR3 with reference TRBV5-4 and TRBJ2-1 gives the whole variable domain ETGVTQSPTHLIKTRGQQVTLRCSSQSGHNTVSWYQQALGQGPQFIFQYYREEENGRGNFPPRFSGLQFPNYSSELNVNALELDDSALYLCASSFSSNEQFFGPGTRLTVL.

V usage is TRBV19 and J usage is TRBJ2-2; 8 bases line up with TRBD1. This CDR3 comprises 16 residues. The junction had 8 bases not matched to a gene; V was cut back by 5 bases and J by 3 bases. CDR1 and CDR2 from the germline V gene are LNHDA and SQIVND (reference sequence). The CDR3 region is CASSSWTGRDTGELFF. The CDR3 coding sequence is TGTGCCAGTAGTTCTTGGACAGGGCGGGACACCGGGGAGCTGTTTTTT. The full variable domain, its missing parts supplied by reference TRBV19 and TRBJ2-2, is DGGITQSPKYLFRKEGQNVTLSCEQNLNHDAMYWYRQDPGQGLRLIYYSQIVNDFQKGDIAEGYSVSREKKESFPLTVTSAQKNPTAFYLCASSSWTGRDTGELFFGEGSRLTVL.

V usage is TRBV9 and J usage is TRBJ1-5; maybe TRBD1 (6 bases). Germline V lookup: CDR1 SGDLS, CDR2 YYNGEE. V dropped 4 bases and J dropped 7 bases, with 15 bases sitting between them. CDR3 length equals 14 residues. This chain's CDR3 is CASSTHRDGQPQHF. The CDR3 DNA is TGTGCCAGCAGCACCCACAGGGACGGCCAGCCCCAGCATTTT.

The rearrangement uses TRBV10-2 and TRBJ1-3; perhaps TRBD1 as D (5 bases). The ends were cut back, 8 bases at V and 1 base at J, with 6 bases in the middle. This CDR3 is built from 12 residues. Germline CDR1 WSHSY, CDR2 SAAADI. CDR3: CASEGSGNTIYF. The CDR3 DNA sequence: TGCGCCAGCGAGGGGTCTGGAAACACCATATATTTT.

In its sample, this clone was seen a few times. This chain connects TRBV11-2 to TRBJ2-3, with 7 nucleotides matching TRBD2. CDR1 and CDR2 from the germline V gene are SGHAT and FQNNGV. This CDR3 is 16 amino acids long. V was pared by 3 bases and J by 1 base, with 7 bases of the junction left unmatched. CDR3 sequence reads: CASSFRTSRGTDTQYF. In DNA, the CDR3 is TGTGCCAGCAGCTTCCGGACTAGTAGGGGCACAGATACGCAGTATTTT.

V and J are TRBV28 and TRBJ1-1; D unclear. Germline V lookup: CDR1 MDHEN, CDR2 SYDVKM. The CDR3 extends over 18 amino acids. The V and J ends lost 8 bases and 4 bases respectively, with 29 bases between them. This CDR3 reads CASPHPHGPGDRSTEAFF. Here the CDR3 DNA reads TGTGCCAGCCCCCACCCCCATGGTCCGGGAGATCGTAGCACTGAAGCTTTCTTT.

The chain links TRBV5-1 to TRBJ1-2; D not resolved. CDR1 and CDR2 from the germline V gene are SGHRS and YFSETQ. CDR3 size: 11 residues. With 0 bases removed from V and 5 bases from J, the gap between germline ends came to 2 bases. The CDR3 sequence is CASSLGYGYTF. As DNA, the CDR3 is TGCGCCAGCAGCTTGGGGTATGGCTACACCTTC.

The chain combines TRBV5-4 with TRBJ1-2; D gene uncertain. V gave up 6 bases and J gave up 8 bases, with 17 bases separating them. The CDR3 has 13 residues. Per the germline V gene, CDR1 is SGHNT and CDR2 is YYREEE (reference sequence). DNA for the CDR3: TGTGCCAGCAACAATGGTGGGATGGGGGGCTACACCTTC. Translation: CASNNGGMGGYTF.

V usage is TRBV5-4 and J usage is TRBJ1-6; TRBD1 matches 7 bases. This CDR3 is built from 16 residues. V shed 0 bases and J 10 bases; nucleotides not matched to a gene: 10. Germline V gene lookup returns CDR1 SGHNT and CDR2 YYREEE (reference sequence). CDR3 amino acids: CASSLGNDRAESPLHF. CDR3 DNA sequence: TGTGCCAGCAGCTTGGGAAATGACAGGGCGGAATCACCCCTCCACTTT.

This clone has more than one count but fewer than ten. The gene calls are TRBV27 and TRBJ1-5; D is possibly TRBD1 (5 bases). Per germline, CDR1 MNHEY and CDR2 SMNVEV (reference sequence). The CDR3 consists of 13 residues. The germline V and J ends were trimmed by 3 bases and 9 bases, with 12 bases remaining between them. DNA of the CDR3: TGTGCCAGCAGTTTGTATAGGGGCGCGCCCCAGCATTTT. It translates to CASSLYRGAPQHF.

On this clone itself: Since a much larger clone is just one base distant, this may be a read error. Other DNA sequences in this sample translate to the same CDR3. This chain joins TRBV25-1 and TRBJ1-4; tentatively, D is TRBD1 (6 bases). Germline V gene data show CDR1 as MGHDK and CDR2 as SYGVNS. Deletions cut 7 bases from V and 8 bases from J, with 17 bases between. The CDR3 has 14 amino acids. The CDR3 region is CASNAAGGREKLFF. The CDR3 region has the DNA TGTGCCAGCAACGCGGCTGGGGGCAGGGAAAAACTGTTTTTT.

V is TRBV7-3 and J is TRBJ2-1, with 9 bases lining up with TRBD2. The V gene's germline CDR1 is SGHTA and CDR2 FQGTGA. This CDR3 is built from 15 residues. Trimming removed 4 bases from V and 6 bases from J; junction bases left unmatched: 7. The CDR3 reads CASSYAGGPANEQFF. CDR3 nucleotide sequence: TGTGCCAGCAGCTACGCGGGGGGGCCAGCCAATGAGCAGTTCTTC. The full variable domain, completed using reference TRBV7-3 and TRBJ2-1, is GAGVSQTPSNKVTEKGKYVELRCDPISGHTALYWYRQSLGQGPEFLIYFQGTGAADDSGLPNDRFFAVRPEGSVSTLKIQRTERGDSAVYLCASSYAGGPANEQFFGPGTRLTVL.

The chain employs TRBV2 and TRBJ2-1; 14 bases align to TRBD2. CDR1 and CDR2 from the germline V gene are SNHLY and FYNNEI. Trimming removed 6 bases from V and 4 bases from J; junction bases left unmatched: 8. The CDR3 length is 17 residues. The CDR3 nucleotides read TGTGCCAGCAGCGCCGGGACTAGCGGGGGCCTATACAATGAGCAGTTCTTC. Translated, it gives CASSAGTSGGLYNEQFF.

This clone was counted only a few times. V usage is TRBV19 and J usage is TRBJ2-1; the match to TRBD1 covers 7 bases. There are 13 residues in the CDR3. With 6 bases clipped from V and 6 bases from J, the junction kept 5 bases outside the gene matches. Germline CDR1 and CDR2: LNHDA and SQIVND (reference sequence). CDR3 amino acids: CASRPQGPNEQFF. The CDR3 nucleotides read TGTGCCAGTAGACCACAGGGGCCCAATGAGCAGTTCTTC.